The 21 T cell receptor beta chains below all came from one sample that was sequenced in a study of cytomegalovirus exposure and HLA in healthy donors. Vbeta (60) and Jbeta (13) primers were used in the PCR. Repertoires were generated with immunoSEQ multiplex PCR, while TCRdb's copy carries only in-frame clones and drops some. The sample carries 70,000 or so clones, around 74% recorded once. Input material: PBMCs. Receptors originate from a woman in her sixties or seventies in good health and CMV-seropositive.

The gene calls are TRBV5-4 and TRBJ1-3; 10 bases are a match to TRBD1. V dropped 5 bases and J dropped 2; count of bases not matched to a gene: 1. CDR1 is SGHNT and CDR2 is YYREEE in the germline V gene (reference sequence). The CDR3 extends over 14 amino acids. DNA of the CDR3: TGTGCCAGCAGTGGGACAGGGGCTGGAAACACCATATATTTT. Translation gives CASSGTGAGNTIYF.

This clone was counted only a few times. DNA for the CDR3: TGTGCCTGTCTCAGGGGATCTAATTCACCCCTCCACTTT. It translates to CACLRGSNSPLHF. The rearrangement joins TRBV30 to TRBJ1-6; D might be TRBD1 (6 bases). Looked up from germline, CDR1 is GTSNPN and CDR2 is SVGIG (reference sequence). Trimming shortened V by 6 bases and J by 6 bases, and 12 bases separated the two germline ends. This CDR3 region has 13 residues.

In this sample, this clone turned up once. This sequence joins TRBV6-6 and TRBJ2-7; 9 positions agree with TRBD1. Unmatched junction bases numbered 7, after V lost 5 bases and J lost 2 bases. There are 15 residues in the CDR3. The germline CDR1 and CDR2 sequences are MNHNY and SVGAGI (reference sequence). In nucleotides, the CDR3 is TGTGCCAGCAGTGACCCGGGACAGGGCGCCTACGAGCAGTACTTC. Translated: CASSDPGQGAYEQYF.

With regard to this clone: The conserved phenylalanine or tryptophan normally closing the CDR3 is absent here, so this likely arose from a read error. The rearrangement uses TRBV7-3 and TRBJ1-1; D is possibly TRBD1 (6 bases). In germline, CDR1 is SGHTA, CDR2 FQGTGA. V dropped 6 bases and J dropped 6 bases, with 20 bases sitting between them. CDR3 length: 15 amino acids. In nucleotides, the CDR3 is TGTGCCAGCAGACAACAGGGAGGGGCAGGAGCTGAAGCTTTCCTT. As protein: CASRQQGGAGAEAFL.

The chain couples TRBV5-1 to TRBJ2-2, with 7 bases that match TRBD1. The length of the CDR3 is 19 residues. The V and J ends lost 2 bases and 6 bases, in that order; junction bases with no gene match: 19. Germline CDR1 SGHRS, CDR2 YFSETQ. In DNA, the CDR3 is TGCGCCAGCAGCTTTCCCTCGACAGGGACAACGGTCAACGCCGGGGAGCTGTTTTTT. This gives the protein CASSFPSTGTTVNAGELFF.

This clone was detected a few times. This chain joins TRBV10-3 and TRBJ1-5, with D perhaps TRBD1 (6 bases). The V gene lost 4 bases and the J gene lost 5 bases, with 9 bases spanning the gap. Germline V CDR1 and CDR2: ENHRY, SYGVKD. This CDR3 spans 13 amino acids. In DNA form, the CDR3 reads TGTGCCATCAGTGGGCAGGGGCATCAGCCCCAGCATTTT. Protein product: CAISGQGHQPQHF.

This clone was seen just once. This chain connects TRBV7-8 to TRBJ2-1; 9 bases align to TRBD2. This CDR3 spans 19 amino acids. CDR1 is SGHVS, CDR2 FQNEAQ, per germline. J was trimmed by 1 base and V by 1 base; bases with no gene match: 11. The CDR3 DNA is TGTGCCAGCAGCTTAGAGAGGGGGTGGCGGGGGGGTTCCTACAATGAGCAGTTCTTC. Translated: CASSLERGWRGGSYNEQFF.

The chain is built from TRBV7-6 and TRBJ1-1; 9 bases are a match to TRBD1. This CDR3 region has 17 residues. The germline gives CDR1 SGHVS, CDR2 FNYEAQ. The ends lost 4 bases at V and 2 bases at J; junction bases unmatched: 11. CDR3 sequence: CASSSLQGALFNTEAFF. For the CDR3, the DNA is TGTGCCAGCAGCTCGTTACAGGGGGCCTTATTTAACACTGAAGCTTTCTTT.

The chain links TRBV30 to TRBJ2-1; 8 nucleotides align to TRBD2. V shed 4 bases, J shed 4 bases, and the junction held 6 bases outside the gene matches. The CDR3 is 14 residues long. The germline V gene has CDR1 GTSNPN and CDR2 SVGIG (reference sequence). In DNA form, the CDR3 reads TGTGCCTGGACTCGGGGGGGGCCTTACAATGAGCAGTTCTTC. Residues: CAWTRGGPYNEQFF.

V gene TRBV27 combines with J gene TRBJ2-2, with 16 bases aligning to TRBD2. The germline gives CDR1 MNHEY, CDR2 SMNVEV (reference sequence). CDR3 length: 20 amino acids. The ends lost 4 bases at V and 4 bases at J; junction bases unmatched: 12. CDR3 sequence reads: CASSSQPGLAGGPGTGELFF. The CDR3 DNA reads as TGTGCCAGCAGTTCTCAACCGGGACTAGCGGGAGGGCCGGGCACCGGGGAGCTGTTTTTT.

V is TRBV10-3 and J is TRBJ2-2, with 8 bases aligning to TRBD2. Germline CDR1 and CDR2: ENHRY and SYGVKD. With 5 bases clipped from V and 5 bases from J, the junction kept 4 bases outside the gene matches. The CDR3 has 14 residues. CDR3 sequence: CAISRGGGTGELFF. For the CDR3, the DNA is TGTGCCATCAGTCGGGGGGGAGGTACCGGGGAGCTGTTTTTT.

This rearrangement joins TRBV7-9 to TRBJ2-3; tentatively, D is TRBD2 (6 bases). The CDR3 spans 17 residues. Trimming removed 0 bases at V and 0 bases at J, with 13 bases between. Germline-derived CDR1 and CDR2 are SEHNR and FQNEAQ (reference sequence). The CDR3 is CASSLAAGHSSTDTQYF. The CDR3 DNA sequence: TGTGCCAGCAGCTTAGCGGCGGGGCACTCTAGCACAGATACGCAGTATTTT.

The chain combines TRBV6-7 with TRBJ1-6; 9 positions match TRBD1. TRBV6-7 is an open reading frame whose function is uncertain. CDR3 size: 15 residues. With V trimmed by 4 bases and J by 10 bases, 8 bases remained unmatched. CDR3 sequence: CASSSPGQGESPLHF. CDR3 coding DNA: TGTGCCAGCAGTTCTCCGGGACAGGGTGAATCACCCCTCCACTTT.

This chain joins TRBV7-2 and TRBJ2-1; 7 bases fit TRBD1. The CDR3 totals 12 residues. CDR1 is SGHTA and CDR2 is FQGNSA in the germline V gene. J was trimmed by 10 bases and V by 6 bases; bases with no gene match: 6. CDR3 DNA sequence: TGTGCCAGCAGTTCACAGGGGAACGAGCAGTTCTTC. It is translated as CASSSQGNEQFF.

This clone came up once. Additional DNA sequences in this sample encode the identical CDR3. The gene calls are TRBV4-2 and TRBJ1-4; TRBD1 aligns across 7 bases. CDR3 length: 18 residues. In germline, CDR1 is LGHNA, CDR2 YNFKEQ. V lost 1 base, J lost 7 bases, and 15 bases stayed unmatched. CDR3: CASSQVPPRDRASEKLFF. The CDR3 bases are TGTGCCAGCAGCCAAGTTCCCCCCCGAGACAGGGCGAGTGAAAAACTGTTTTTT.

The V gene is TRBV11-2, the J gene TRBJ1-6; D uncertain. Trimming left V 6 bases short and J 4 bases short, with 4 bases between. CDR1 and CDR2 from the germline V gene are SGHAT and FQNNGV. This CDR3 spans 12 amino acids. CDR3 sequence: CASRQYNSPLHF. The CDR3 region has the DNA TGTGCCAGCAGGCAGTATAATTCACCCCTCCACTTT. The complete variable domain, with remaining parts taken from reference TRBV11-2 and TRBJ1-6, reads EAGVAQSPRYKIIEKRQSVAFWCNPISGHATLYWYQQILGQGPKLLIQFQNNGVVDDSQLPKDRFSAERLKGVDSTLKIQPAKLEDSAVYLCASRQYNSPLHFGNGTRLTVT.

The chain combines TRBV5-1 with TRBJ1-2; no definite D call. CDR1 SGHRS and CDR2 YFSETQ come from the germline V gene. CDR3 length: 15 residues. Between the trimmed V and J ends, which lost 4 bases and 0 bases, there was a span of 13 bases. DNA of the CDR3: TGCGCCAGCAGCCCAGGATATCAGACTAACTATGGCTACACCTTC. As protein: CASSPGYQTNYGYTF.

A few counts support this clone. CDR3 coding DNA: TGCGCCAGCAGCCAAGATCGAGACAGGATAGCAGATACGCAGTATTTT. This translates into CASSQDRDRIADTQYF. The V and J genes are TRBV4-1 and TRBJ2-3; the D gene is possibly TRBD1 (6 bases). CDR1 and CDR2 (germline): MGHRA, YSYEKL. V gave up 0 bases and J gave up 4 bases, with 14 bases separating them. The CDR3 length is 16 residues.

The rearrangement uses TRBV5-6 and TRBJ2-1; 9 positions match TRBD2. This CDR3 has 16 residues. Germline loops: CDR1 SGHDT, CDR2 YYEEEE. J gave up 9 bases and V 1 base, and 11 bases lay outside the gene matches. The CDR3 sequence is CASSLRRSGRSSEQFF. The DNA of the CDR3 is TGTGCCAGCAGCTTGAGACGTAGCGGGAGATCAAGTGAGCAGTTCTTC.

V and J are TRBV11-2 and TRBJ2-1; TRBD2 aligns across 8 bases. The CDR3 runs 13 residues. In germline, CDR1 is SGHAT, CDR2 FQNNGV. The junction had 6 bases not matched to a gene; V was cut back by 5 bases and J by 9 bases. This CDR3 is CASSRDRGGEQFF. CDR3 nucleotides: TGTGCCAGCAGCAGGGATCGGGGGGGTGAGCAGTTCTTC.

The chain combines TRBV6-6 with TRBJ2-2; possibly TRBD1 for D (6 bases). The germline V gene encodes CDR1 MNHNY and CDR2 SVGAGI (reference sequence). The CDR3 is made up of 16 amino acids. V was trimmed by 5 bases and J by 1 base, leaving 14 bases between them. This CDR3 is CASSPQGTRNTGELFF. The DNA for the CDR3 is TGTGCCAGCAGTCCTCAGGGGACCCGGAACACCGGGGAGCTGTTTTTT.